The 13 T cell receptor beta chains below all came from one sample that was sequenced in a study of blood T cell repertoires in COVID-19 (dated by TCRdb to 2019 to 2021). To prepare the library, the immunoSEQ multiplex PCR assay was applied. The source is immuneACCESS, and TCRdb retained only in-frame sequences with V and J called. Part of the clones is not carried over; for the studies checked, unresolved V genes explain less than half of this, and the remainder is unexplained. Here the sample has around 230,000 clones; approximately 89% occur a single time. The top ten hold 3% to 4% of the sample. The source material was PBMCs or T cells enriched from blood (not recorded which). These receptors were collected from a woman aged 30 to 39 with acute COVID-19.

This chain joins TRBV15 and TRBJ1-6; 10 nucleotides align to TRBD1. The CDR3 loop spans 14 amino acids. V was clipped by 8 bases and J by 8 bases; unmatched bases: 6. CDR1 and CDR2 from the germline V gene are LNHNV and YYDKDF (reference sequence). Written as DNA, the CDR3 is TGTGCCACCGGGGACAGGGGAATATATTCACCCCTCCACTTT. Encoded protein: CATGDRGIYSPLHF.

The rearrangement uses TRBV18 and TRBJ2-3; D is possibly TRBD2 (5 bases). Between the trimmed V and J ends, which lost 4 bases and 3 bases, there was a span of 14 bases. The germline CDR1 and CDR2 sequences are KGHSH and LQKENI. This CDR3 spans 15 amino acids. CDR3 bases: TGTGCCAGCTCACAGTCGATTCCGGGAACAGATACGCAGTATTTT. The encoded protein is CASSQSIPGTDTQYF.

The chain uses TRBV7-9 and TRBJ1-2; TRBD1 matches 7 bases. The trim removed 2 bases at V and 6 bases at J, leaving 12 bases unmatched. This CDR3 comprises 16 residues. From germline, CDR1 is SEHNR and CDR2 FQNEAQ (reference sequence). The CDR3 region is CASSLNLSGGKHGYTF. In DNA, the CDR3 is TGTGCCAGCAGCTTAAATCTGTCAGGGGGGAAGCATGGCTACACCTTC. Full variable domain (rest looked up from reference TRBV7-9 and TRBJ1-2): DTGVSQNPRHKITKRGQNVTFRCDPISEHNRLYWYRQTLGQGPEFLTYFQNEAQLEKSRLLSDRFSAERPKGSFSTLEIQRTEQGDSAMYLCASSLNLSGGKHGYTFGSGTRLTVV.

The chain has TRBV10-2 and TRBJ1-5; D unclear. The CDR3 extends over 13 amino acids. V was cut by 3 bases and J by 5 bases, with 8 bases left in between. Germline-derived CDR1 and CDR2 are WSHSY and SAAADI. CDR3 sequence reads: CASSDLTDQPQHF. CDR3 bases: TGCGCCAGCAGTGATCTTACGGATCAGCCCCAGCATTTT.

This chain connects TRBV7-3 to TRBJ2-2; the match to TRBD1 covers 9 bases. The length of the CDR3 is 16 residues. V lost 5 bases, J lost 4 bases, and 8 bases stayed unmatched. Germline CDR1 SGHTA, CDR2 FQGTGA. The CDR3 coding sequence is TGTGCCAGCAGCCCCCCGGGACAGGGCGGCACCGGGGAGCTGTTTTTT. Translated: CASSPPGQGGTGELFF. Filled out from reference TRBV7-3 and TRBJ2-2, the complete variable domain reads GAGVSQTPSNKVTEKGKYVELRCDPISGHTALYWYRQSLGQGPEFLIYFQGTGAADDSGLPNDRFFAVRPEGSVSTLKIQRTERGDSAVYLCASSPPGQGGTGELFFGEGSRLTVL.

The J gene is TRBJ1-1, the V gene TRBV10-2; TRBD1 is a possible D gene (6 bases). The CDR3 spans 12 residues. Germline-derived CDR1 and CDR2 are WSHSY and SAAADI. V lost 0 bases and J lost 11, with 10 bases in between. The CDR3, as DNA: TGCGCCAGCAGTGAGTCGGGGGGGGCTGCTTTCTTT. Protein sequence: CASSESGGAAFF.

The CDR3 region has the DNA TGCGCCAGCAGCAAAGACTCAACCTCTTACAATGAGCAGTTCTTC. It encodes CASSKDSTSYNEQFF. The chain carries TRBV5-1 and TRBJ2-1, with no clear D. The V end was cut by 4 bases, the J end by 4 bases, with 15 bases between. Per the germline V gene, CDR1 is SGHRS and CDR2 is YFSETQ. The CDR3 is 15 residues long.

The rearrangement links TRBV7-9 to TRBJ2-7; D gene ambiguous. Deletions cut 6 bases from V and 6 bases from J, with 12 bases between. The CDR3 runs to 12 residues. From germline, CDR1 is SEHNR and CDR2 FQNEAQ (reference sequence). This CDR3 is CASSFIISEQYF. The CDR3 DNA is TGTGCCAGCAGTTTTATTATCTCCGAGCAGTACTTC.

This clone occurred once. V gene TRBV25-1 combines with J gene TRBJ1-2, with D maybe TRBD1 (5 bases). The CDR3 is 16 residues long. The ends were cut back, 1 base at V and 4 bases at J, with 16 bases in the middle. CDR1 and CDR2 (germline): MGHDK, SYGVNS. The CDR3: CASSELGGEEIYGYTF. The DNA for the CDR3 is TGTGCCAGCAGTGAATTGGGGGGGGAGGAGATCTATGGCTACACCTTC.

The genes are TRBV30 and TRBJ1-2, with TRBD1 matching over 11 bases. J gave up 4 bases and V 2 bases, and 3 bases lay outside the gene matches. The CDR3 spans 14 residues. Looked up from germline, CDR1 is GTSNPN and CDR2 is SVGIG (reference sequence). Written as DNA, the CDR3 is TGTGCCTGGAGTCCAGGGACAGGGGGCTATGGCTACACCTTC. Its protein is CAWSPGTGGYGYTF.

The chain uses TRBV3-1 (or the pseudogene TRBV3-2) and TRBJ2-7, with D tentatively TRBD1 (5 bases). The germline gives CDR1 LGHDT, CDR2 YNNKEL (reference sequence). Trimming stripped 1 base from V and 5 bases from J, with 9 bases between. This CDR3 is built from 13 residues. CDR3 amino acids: CASSQGAGNEQYF. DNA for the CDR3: TGTGCCAGCAGCCAAGGGGCAGGGAACGAGCAGTACTTC.

The CDR3 is CASSLLASSYNEQFF. In DNA, the CDR3 is TGCGCCAGCAGTCTACTAGCCAGCTCCTACAATGAGCAGTTCTTC. V gene TRBV4-1 combines with J gene TRBJ2-1; perhaps TRBD2 as D (6 bases). Between the trimmed V and J ends, which lost 6 bases and 0 bases, there was a span of 12 bases. Germline CDR1 and CDR2: MGHRA and YSYEKL. This CDR3 has 15 amino acids.

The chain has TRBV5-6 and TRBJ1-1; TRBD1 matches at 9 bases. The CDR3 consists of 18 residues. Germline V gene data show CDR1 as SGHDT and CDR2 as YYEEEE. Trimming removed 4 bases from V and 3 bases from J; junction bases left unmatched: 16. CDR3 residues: CASSIGIRDREVDTEAFF. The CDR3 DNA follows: TGTGCCAGCAGCATTGGAATCCGGGACAGGGAGGTGGACACTGAAGCTTTCTTT.